One and the same sample provided the 9 T cell receptor beta chains below, sequenced in a study of PD-1 blockade in classical Hodgkin lymphoma. Time point defined: cycle 4 day 1 (C4D1), after 5 to 7 weeks of nivolumab. Relapse after autologous stem cell transplantation occurred in every patient, and brentuximab vedotin exposure varied. Repertoires were generated with immunoSEQ multiplex PCR, while TCRdb's copy carries only in-frame clones and drops some. Among about 8,500 clones listed, around 88% were seen once. Source: peripheral blood mononuclear cells (PBMCs), taken before the fourth cycle of nivolumab. The receptors originated from a human donor with classical Hodgkin lymphoma.

The rearrangement links TRBV5-6 to TRBJ2-7; 8 nucleotides align to TRBD1. Germline V gene data show CDR1 as SGHDT and CDR2 as YYEEEE. V lost 4 bases and J lost 0; bases outside the gene matches: 9. This CDR3 spans 16 amino acids. CDR3 sequence reads: CASSPLPGQDSYEQYF. CDR3 DNA: TGTGCCAGCAGCCCCCTGCCGGGACAGGACTCCTACGAGCAGTACTTC.

This sequence joins TRBV19 and TRBJ1-3, with a tentative D call TRBD1 (5 bases). Trimming stripped 6 bases from V and 7 bases from J, with 16 bases between. CDR1 LNHDA and CDR2 SQIVND come from the germline V gene (reference sequence). The CDR3 is 14 residues long. CDR3 sequence: CASSRRGERNTIYF. The CDR3 DNA reads as TGTGCCAGTAGCCGTCGGGGGGAGCGGAACACCATATATTTT.

The V call is TRBV5-1, the J call TRBJ1-2, with D possibly being TRBD1 (5 bases). CDR1 and CDR2 from the germline V gene are SGHRS and YFSETQ. V was trimmed by 0 bases and J by 4 bases, leaving 10 bases between them. The CDR3 runs 14 residues. The CDR3 nucleotides read TGCGCCAGCAGCTTGGGACAGACCTTCTATGGCTACACCTTC. Residues: CASSLGQTFYGYTF. Combining the CDR3 with reference TRBV5-1 and TRBJ1-2 gives the whole variable domain KAGVTQTPRYLIKTRGQQVTLSCSPISGHRSVSWYQQTPGQGLQFLFEYFSETQRNKGNFPGRFSGRQFSNSRSEMNVSTLELGDSALYLCASSLGQTFYGYTFGSGTRLTVV.

The V call is TRBV11-3, the J call TRBJ2-7; D is ambiguous. Between the trimmed V and J ends, which lost 5 bases and 6 bases, there was a span of 14 bases. The CDR3 is 13 residues long. Germline V gene data show CDR1 as SGHNT and CDR2 as YENEEA. The CDR3 DNA reads TGTGCCAGCAGCCCCCTTATGGCTCGCGAGCAGTACTTC. It specifies CASSPLMAREQYF.

The V and J genes are TRBV2 and TRBJ1-1, with 8 bases matching TRBD1. Losses at the gene ends were 4 bases for V and 0 bases for J; bases not matched to a gene: 4. Per the germline V gene, CDR1 is SNHLY and CDR2 is FYNNEI. The CDR3 loop spans 15 amino acids. The CDR3 region is CASSVSTGVNTEAFF. The CDR3 DNA reads TGTGCCAGCAGTGTATCGACAGGGGTGAACACTGAAGCTTTCTTT.

The chain links TRBV5-6 to TRBJ2-6; D might be TRBD1 (6 bases). V lost 2 bases and J 3 bases, leaving 18 bases between the germline ends. The germline gives CDR1 SGHDT, CDR2 YYEEEE. CDR3 length: 18 residues. The CDR3 here is CASSFRQARGGGANVLTF. The CDR3 DNA follows: TGTGCCAGCAGCTTTAGACAGGCCCGGGGTGGTGGGGCCAACGTCCTGACTTTC. Supplemented by reference TRBV5-6 and TRBJ2-6, the full variable domain reads DAGVTQSPTHLIKTRGQQVTLRCSPKSGHDTVSWYQQALGQGPQFIFQYYEEEERQRGNFPDRFSGHQFPNYSSELNVNALLLGDSALYLCASSFRQARGGGANVLTFGAGSRLTVL.

The chain joins TRBV11-2 to TRBJ2-7; 11 bases align to TRBD2. CDR1 is SGHAT and CDR2 is FQNNGV in the germline V gene. The CDR3 consists of 15 residues. J lost 2 bases, V lost 5 bases, and 5 bases had no gene match. CDR3 in amino acids: CASSPRTSGPYEQYF. The CDR3 bases are TGTGCCAGCAGCCCGCGGACTAGCGGGCCCTACGAGCAGTACTTC.

The chain recombines TRBV5-1 with TRBJ2-2; no definite D call. The CDR3 sequence is 15 residues long. V was cut by 4 bases and J by 0 bases, with 10 bases left in between. CDR1 is SGHRS and CDR2 is YFSETQ in the germline V gene. CDR3 sequence (DNA): TGCGCCAGCAGCCATCGTCCCGCGAACACCGGGGAGCTGTTTTTT. It yields the protein CASSHRPANTGELFF.

The rearrangement uses TRBV9 and TRBJ2-1; the match to TRBD2 covers 12 bases. Germline V gives CDR1 SGDLS, CDR2 YYNGEE. The V gene end was trimmed by 4 bases and the J gene end by 6 bases; junction bases not matched to a gene: 8. The CDR3 has 16 amino acids. The CDR3 bases are TGTGCCAGCAGCCCCCGACTAGCGGGAGCAATCAATGAGCAGTTCTTC. This gives the protein CASSPRLAGAINEQFF.